One TCR beta chain is described in this entry. Germline CDR1 is SQVTM and CDR2 is ANQGSEA. The CDR3 is 15 residues long. With 0 bases removed from V and 6 bases from J, the gap between germline ends came to 18 bases. The data derive from a study of cytomegalovirus exposure and HLA in healthy donors. The PCR used 60 Vbeta and 13 Jbeta primers. The method was immunoSEQ multiplex PCR; TCRdb's version includes in-frame clones alone and lacks a portion of them. The repertoire table contains around 140,000 clones. The receptor was derived from a woman aged 40 to 55 in good health and CMV-seropositive. This chain joins TRBV29-1 and TRBJ2-7; D might be TRBD1 (6 bases). The sample was PBMCs. The CDR3 nucleotides are TGCAGCGTTGAAGATCGGGGCGGCCAGGGGTCCGAGCAGTACTTC. Amino acids: CSVEDRGGQGSEQYF.